The next 17 T cell receptor beta chains were all read from a single sample in a study of OX40 agonist ivuxolimab in advanced cancers. Sequenced by immunoSEQ multiplex PCR; TCRdb stores in-frame clones only, minus some. The sample lists about 55,000 clones, approximately 83% occurring once. Sequenced here: CD4+ or CD8+ T cells sorted from blood, sampled in a trial of the OX40 agonist ivuxolimab. These receptors originate from an adult with an advanced solid tumor such as melanoma, head and neck, liver or kidney cancer.

The chain links TRBV27 to TRBJ2-2; 8 nucleotides line up with TRBD1. Trimming took 4 bases from V and 3 from J; bases not matched to a gene: 1. The CDR3 spans 14 residues. Germline assignment: CDR1 MNHEY and CDR2 SMNVEV (reference sequence). This chain's CDR3 is CASSSGQDTGELFF. CDR3 bases: TGTGCCAGCAGTTCGGGACAGGACACCGGGGAGCTGTTTTTT.

The chain recombines TRBV14 with TRBJ2-2, with D maybe TRBD1 (6 bases). V lost 0 bases and J 6 bases, leaving 17 bases between the germline ends. Germline V gene sequence: CDR1 SGHDN, CDR2 FVKESK. The CDR3 length is 17 residues. The CDR3 is CASSQELVWGPAGELFF. CDR3 in DNA: TGTGCCAGCAGCCAAGAATTAGTGTGGGGGCCGGCCGGGGAGCTGTTTTTT. The whole variable domain, remainder taken from reference TRBV14 and TRBJ2-2, is EAGVTQFPSHSVIEKGQTVTLRCDPISGHDNLYWYRRVMGKEIKFLLHFVKESKQDESGMPNNRFLAERTGGTYSTLKVQPAELEDSGVYFCASSQELVWGPAGELFFGEGSRLTVL.

The chain combines TRBV5-5 with TRBJ2-2, with D uncertain. The CDR3 is 14 amino acids. Germline values: CDR1 SGHKS, CDR2 YYEKEE (reference sequence). With 1 base removed from V and 4 bases from J, the gap between germline ends came to 8 bases. Here the CDR3 reads CASSLRRSTGELFF. CDR3 nucleotide sequence: TGTGCCAGCAGCTTGCGTAGATCCACCGGGGAGCTGTTTTTT.

V usage is TRBV5-4 and J usage is TRBJ2-5; a possible D gene is TRBD2 (5 bases). This CDR3 comprises 15 residues. Per the germline V gene, CDR1 is SGHNT and CDR2 is YYREEE (reference sequence). The ends were cut back, 4 bases at V and 4 bases at J, with 17 bases in the middle. In DNA form, the CDR3 reads TGTGCCAGCAGCCCCAGTTCCACCGCGGGAGAGACCCAGTACTTC. Translation gives CASSPSSTAGETQYF.

The chain is built from TRBV28 and TRBJ2-7; D not certain. V lost 5 bases to trimming and J lost 2 bases, with 7 bases between them. The CDR3 extends over 12 amino acids. Germline V lookup: CDR1 MDHEN, CDR2 SYDVKM. CDR3 loop: CASSPNTYEQYF. The CDR3 nucleotides are TGTGCCAGCAGTCCCAACACCTACGAGCAGTACTTC.

This chain connects TRBV6-5 to TRBJ2-3; D gene ambiguous. Trimming shortened V by 5 bases and J by 5 bases, and 14 bases separated the two germline ends. Germline V gene data show CDR1 as MNHEY and CDR2 as SVGAGI. The CDR3 consists of 14 residues. CDR3 sequence: CASSPRPYEDTQYF. In DNA, the CDR3 is TGTGCCAGCAGTCCCAGACCGTACGAAGATACGCAGTATTTT.

This clone was detected only a few times. The CDR3 coding sequence is TGTGCCAGCAGCGGCCGGGACACTTCCTACGAGCAGTACTTC. It encodes CASSGRDTSYEQYF. The V and J genes are TRBV9 and TRBJ2-7; perhaps TRBD1 as D (6 bases). V lost 3 bases to trimming and J lost 1 base, with 11 bases between them. Germline V gene sequence: CDR1 SGDLS, CDR2 YYNGEE. This CDR3 is built from 14 residues.

The chain joins TRBV9 to TRBJ2-1, with a tentative D call TRBD2 (7 bases). With 7 bases removed from V and 5 bases from J, the gap between germline ends came to 16 bases. Germline V gene sequence: CDR1 SGDLS, CDR2 YYNGEE. This CDR3 comprises 14 residues. The CDR3 nucleotides read TGTGCCAGCCCTAGGTGGGGGGGCCACAATGAGCAGTTCTTC. Protein: CASPRWGGHNEQFF.

The V and J genes are TRBV5-4 and TRBJ1-3; D is possibly TRBD1 (5 bases). CDR3 length equals 16 residues. Germline V lookup: CDR1 SGHNT, CDR2 YYREEE (reference sequence). The ends were cut back, 3 bases at V and 0 bases at J, with 13 bases in the middle. The CDR3 DNA follows: TGTGCCAGCAGCTGGGGGGTCCCGAGCTCTGGAAACACCATATATTTT. This translates into CASSWGVPSSGNTIYF.

V and J are TRBV7-9 and TRBJ2-1, with 10 nucleotides matching TRBD1. CDR3 size: 15 residues. Losses at the gene ends were 10 bases for V and 8 bases for J; bases not matched to a gene: 14. The V gene's germline CDR1 is SEHNR and CDR2 FQNEAQ (reference sequence). CDR3 bases: TGTGCCACGGGAGGTCGGACAGGGGGAAAGGATGAGCAGTTCTTC. It translates to CATGGRTGGKDEQFF. Full variable domain (missing parts from reference TRBV7-9 and TRBJ2-1): DTGVSQNPRHKITKRGQNVTFRCDPISEHNRLYWYRQTLGQGPEFLTYFQNEAQLEKSRLLSDRFSAERPKGSFSTLEIQRTEQGDSAMYLCATGGRTGGKDEQFFGPGTRLTVL.

This chain connects TRBV7-3 to TRBJ1-1, with D possibly TRBD1 on 6 matching bases. CDR1 is SGHTA and CDR2 is FQGTGA in the germline V gene. Trimming removed 5 bases from V and 11 bases from J, with 18 bases in between. The CDR3 is made up of 13 amino acids. CDR3 sequence: CASSEPGHPGAFF. In nucleotides, the CDR3 is TGTGCCAGCAGCGAACCGGGACACCCCGGGGCTTTCTTT.

V usage is TRBV7-6 and J usage is TRBJ1-4, with D possibly matching TRBD1 (6 bases). This CDR3 spans 15 amino acids. The V gene's germline CDR1 is SGHVS and CDR2 FNYEAQ. Trimming stripped 3 bases from V and 8 bases from J, with 16 bases between. Here the CDR3 reads CASSFRGGGYEKLFF. As DNA, the CDR3 is TGTGCCAGCAGCTTTAGAGGGGGTGGATACGAAAAACTGTTTTTT.

The CDR3 region is CASSLDVNEQFF. The CDR3 coding sequence is TGTGCCAGCAGCTTAGACGTCAATGAGCAGTTCTTC. This chain links TRBV5-4 with TRBJ2-1; no definite D call. CDR3 length: 12 residues. V was clipped by 2 bases and J by 6 bases, with 6 bases between them. Germline V gene sequence: CDR1 SGHNT, CDR2 YYREEE (reference sequence).

In this sample, this clone turned up a few times. The chain links TRBV7-9 to TRBJ2-7, with D perhaps TRBD1 (6 bases). Trimming took off 7 bases at V and 7 bases at J, with 14 bases between the two ends. Germline CDR1 reads SEHNR; CDR2 reads FQNEAQ (reference sequence). The CDR3 loop spans 12 amino acids. CDR3 sequence reads: CASTLDSTEQYF. DNA for the CDR3: TGTGCCAGCACCCTGGACAGTACTGAGCAGTACTTC.

The chain carries TRBV5-6 and TRBJ2-3, with D perhaps TRBD2 (5 bases). Germline assignment: CDR1 SGHDT and CDR2 YYEEEE. V lost 3 bases, J lost 2 bases, and 19 bases lay in between. There are 17 residues in the CDR3. The CDR3 protein is CASSSDFSGEPTDTQYF. The DNA of the CDR3 is TGTGCCAGCAGCTCGGATTTTTCCGGGGAACCCACAGATACGCAGTATTTT.

CDR3 DNA sequence: TGTGCCAGCAGCTTATATGGAGGGAACTCCTACGAGCAGTACTTC. Amino acids: CASSLYGGNSYEQYF. The rearrangement uses TRBV7-3 and TRBJ2-5; TRBD2 is a possible D gene (6 bases). The J call may be mistaken, given a closer DNA end match to TRBJ2-7. The length of the CDR3 is 15 residues. Germline V CDR1 and CDR2: SGHTA, FQGTGA.

V gene TRBV4-1 combines with J gene TRBJ2-7, with D perhaps TRBD1 or TRBD2 (5 bases each). V lost 0 bases, J lost 4 bases, and 16 bases lay in between. This CDR3 has 16 residues. From germline, CDR1 is MGHRA and CDR2 YSYEKL. CDR3 in amino acids: CASSQDPQASGYEQYF. As DNA, the CDR3 is TGCGCCAGCAGCCAAGATCCACAGGCTTCGGGGTACGAGCAGTACTTC.